Listed here are 7 T cell receptor beta chains from one sample, sequenced in a study of blood T cell repertoires in COVID-19. Sequenced by immunoSEQ multiplex PCR; TCRdb stores in-frame clones only, minus some. The sample lists approximately 260,000 clones, 87% occurring once. The sequencing sample was made of peripheral blood. These receptors were taken from a man aged 55 to 70 who had recovered from COVID-19.

The V gene is TRBV14, the J gene TRBJ1-1; a weak D match, TRBD1 (6 bases). Trimming took 2 bases from V and 2 from J, leaving 15 bases between them. CDR3 length: 16 residues. Germline lookup yields CDR1 SGHDN and CDR2 FVKESK. The CDR3 nucleotides are TGTGCCAGCAGCCAATATAGAGCGGGGGGCAACACTGAAGCTTTCTTT. Amino acids: CASSQYRAGGNTEAFF.

There are a few counts of this clone. CDR3 in DNA: TGTGCCAGCAGGACCGGGTCCCAAGGGCCCCAGCATTTT. Translation gives CASRTGSQGPQHF. The chain couples TRBV6-5 to TRBJ1-5; D is uncertain. The germline V gene encodes CDR1 MNHEY and CDR2 SVGAGI. With 6 bases removed from V and 9 bases from J, the gap between germline ends came to 15 bases. CDR3 length: 13 residues.

The chain employs TRBV5-4 and TRBJ2-3, with TRBD2 matching 7 bases. The junction had 14 bases not matched to a gene; V was cut back by 0 bases and J by 1 base. CDR1 is SGHNT and CDR2 is YYREEE in the germline V gene (reference sequence). The CDR3 totals 19 residues. The CDR3 sequence: CASSLGGGLILQGTDTQYF. The CDR3 nucleotides are TGTGCCAGCAGCTTGGGGGGGGGACTAATTTTACAGGGCACAGATACGCAGTATTTT.

The chain has TRBV5-1 and TRBJ2-1; TRBD2 matches at 15 bases. The CDR3 is 19 amino acids. The J segment lost 6 bases and the V segment lost 4 bases, leaving 14 bases of the junction unmatched. Germline loops: CDR1 SGHRS, CDR2 YFSETQ. In nucleotides, the CDR3 is TGCGCCAGCAGCCGTCCCCGACTTGGACTAGCGGGGGGGCTCAATGAGCAGTTCTTC. It is translated as CASSRPRLGLAGGLNEQFF.

J is TRBJ1-2 and V is TRBV4-2, with a weak D call TRBD1 (6 bases). The CDR3 totals 16 residues. V was pared by 0 bases and J by 1 base, with 12 bases between. The germline V gene encodes CDR1 LGHNA and CDR2 YNFKEQ. The CDR3 DNA reads TGTGCCAGCAGCCAAGACCAGGGGACAAATAACTATGGCTACACCTTC. This gives the protein CASSQDQGTNNYGYTF.

This chain uses TRBV19 with TRBJ2-2, with a possible D match to TRBD1 (6 bases). Germline lookup yields CDR1 LNHDA and CDR2 SQIVND (reference sequence). Trimming pared 3 bases from V and 0 bases from J, leaving 14 bases between. This CDR3 region has 17 residues. The CDR3 DNA sequence: TGTGCCAGTAGTATGTTGATGGCAGGGGCGAACACCGGGGAGCTGTTTTTT. Its protein product is CASSMLMAGANTGELFF.

V is TRBV7-9 and J is TRBJ2-1; TRBD2 aligns across 10 bases. V lost 5 bases and J lost 2; bases outside the gene matches: 6. CDR3 length: 16 amino acids. In germline, CDR1 is SEHNR, CDR2 FQNEAQ (reference sequence). This chain's CDR3 is CASSLKSGGAYNEQFF. The CDR3 DNA sequence: TGTGCCAGCAGCCTGAAAAGCGGGGGGGCCTACAATGAGCAGTTCTTC.